One sample yielded the 14 T cell receptor beta chains listed below, sequenced in a study of blood T cell repertoires in COVID-19. TCRdb's table, derived via immunoSEQ multiplex PCR, lists solely in-frame clones and lacks some. In the table there are a few hundred thousand clones, 80% to 90% of which are singletons. The sample taken for sequencing was PBMCs or T cells enriched from blood (not recorded which). The receptors were sampled from a man aged 25-40 years who had recovered from COVID-19.

This chain connects TRBV28 to TRBJ2-4; 11 positions match TRBD1. Germline CDR1 MDHEN, CDR2 SYDVKM. The V and J ends lost 4 bases and 3 bases, in that order; junction bases with no gene match: 5. The CDR3 is 16 residues long. CDR3 residues: CASSSWGQGDKNIQYF. The CDR3 coding sequence is TGTGCCAGCAGTTCTTGGGGACAGGGGGACAAAAACATTCAGTACTTC.

Note on this clone: The same CDR3 arises from other DNA sequences in this sample as well. The chain employs TRBV29-1 and TRBJ1-2; D is unclear. V lost 4 bases and J 2 bases, leaving 5 bases between the germline ends. Germline V lookup: CDR1 SQVTM, CDR2 ANQGSEA. This CDR3 has 11 amino acids. The CDR3 DNA sequence: TGCAGCGTTGCCTCCAACTATGGCTACACCTTC. This translates into CSVASNYGYTF.

The chain links TRBV5-4 to TRBJ2-5, with 9 bases matching TRBD2. The germline gives CDR1 SGHNT, CDR2 YYREEE (reference sequence). CDR3 length: 15 residues. V was pared by 4 bases and J by 5 bases, with 9 bases of the junction left unmatched. Here the CDR3 DNA reads TGTGCCAGCAGCGAGCGTAGCGGGAGTTACGAGACCCAGTACTTC. Its translation is CASSERSGSYETQYF.

The chain employs TRBV18 and TRBJ2-1; the match to TRBD2 covers 9 bases. V shed 2 bases, J shed 9 bases, and the junction held 11 bases outside the gene matches. The CDR3 totals 16 residues. In germline, CDR1 is KGHSH, CDR2 LQKENI. The DNA of the CDR3 is TGTGCCAGCTCACCAATGGCTAGCGGGATCGGATTTGAGCAGTTCTTC. It yields the protein CASSPMASGIGFEQFF.

The chain recombines TRBV6-1 with TRBJ1-5, with D unclear. Trimming removed 1 base from V and 7 bases from J, with 8 bases in between. Germline V gene data show CDR1 as MNHNS and CDR2 as SASEGT. The CDR3 sequence is 13 residues long. DNA of the CDR3: TGTGCCAGCAGTGAAGGAGGGAGGCAGCCCCAGCATTTT. It yields the protein CASSEGGRQPQHF.

The chain is built from TRBV6-5 and TRBJ1-5; weak D call: TRBD1 (5 bases). The V and J ends lost 6 bases and 1 base respectively, with 7 bases between them. This CDR3 region has 13 residues. CDR1 and CDR2 from the germline V gene are MNHEY and SVGAGI. The CDR3 sequence is CASRGVSNQPQHF. CDR3 nucleotide sequence: TGTGCCAGCAGAGGGGTAAGCAATCAGCCCCAGCATTTT.

The rearrangement links TRBV10-1 to TRBJ2-1; 10 bases are a match to TRBD2. The CDR3 extends over 16 amino acids. Germline loops: CDR1 WNHNN, CDR2 SYGVQD (reference sequence). The junction had 8 bases not matched to a gene; V was cut back by 0 bases and J by 9 bases. CDR3 protein: CASSESTPSGRSEQFF. The CDR3 DNA sequence: TGCGCCAGCAGTGAGTCGACGCCTAGCGGGAGAAGTGAGCAGTTCTTC.

This clone has a single count. The CDR3 region is CASSPTGTSGSDTQYF. In DNA, the CDR3 is TGTGCCAGCTCACCAACCGGGACTAGCGGCTCAGATACGCAGTATTTT. The rearrangement uses TRBV18 and TRBJ2-3; TRBD2 aligns across 11 bases. CDR1 is KGHSH, CDR2 LQKENI, per germline. CDR3 size: 16 residues. Germline trimming cut 2 bases from V and 4 bases from J; bases unmatched to any gene: 5.

This rearrangement joins TRBV30 to TRBJ2-7; 7 bases map to TRBD2. This CDR3 region has 14 residues. Germline trimming cut 3 bases from V and 0 bases from J; bases unmatched to any gene: 5. Germline CDR1 reads GTSNPN; CDR2 reads SVGIG (reference sequence). The CDR3 sequence: CAWSKLAFSYEQYF. Here the CDR3 DNA reads TGTGCCTGGAGCAAACTAGCGTTCTCCTACGAGCAGTACTTC. The variable domain in full, with the rest retrieved from reference TRBV30 and TRBJ2-7, is SQTIHQWPATLVQPVGSPLSLECTVEGTSNPNLYWYRQAAGRGLQLLFYSVGIGQISSEVPQNLSASRPQDRQFILSSKKLLLSDSGFYLCAWSKLAFSYEQYFGPGTRLTVT.

The chain has TRBV28 and TRBJ1-3; weak D call: TRBD1 (5 bases). The germline gives CDR1 MDHEN, CDR2 SYDVKM. V gave up 7 bases and J gave up 0 bases, with 16 bases separating them. The CDR3 runs to 16 residues. The CDR3 DNA follows: TGTGCCAGCAAGCCGTTTGACAGACCCTCTGGAAACACCATATATTTT. This encodes CASKPFDRPSGNTIYF.

The rearrangement links TRBV9 to TRBJ1-2; possible D gene TRBD1, 6 bases. The CDR3 length is 15 residues. V was cut by 6 bases and J by 6 bases, with 21 bases left in between. The germline V gene has CDR1 SGDLS and CDR2 YYNGEE. The CDR3 sequence is CASTPPPWGLDGYTF. The CDR3 nucleotides are TGTGCCAGCACTCCCCCTCCGTGGGGGCTTGATGGCTACACCTTC.

The chain combines TRBV28 with TRBJ1-3, with unresolved D. Trimming took off 6 bases at V and 2 bases at J, with 11 bases between the two ends. Germline CDR1 reads MDHEN; CDR2 reads SYDVKM. The CDR3 contains 14 residues. The CDR3 region has the DNA TGTGCCAGCAGCCCACTCTTGGCTGGAAACACCATATATTTT. The encoded protein is CASSPLLAGNTIYF. Supplemented by reference TRBV28 and TRBJ1-3, the full variable domain reads DVKVTQSSRYLVKRTGEKVFLECVQDMDHENMFWYRQDPGLGLRLIYFSYDVKMKEKGDIPEGYSVSREKKERFSLILESASTNQTSMYLCASSPLLAGNTIYFGEGSWLTVV.

The chain joins TRBV5-1 to TRBJ1-2; 7 bases map to TRBD1. V trimming: 3 bases; J trimming: 6 bases; junction bases outside the gene matches: 11. The CDR3 loop spans 15 amino acids. Germline CDR1 is SGHRS and CDR2 is YFSETQ. The CDR3 region is CASSYTGDELDGYTF. CDR3 nucleotide sequence: TGCGCCAGCAGCTACACAGGGGATGAGTTGGATGGCTACACCTTC.

The V gene is TRBV11-3, the J gene TRBJ2-1, with 7 bases aligning to TRBD1. Germline V gene lookup returns CDR1 SGHNT and CDR2 YENEEA. This CDR3 is 14 amino acids long. V shed 2 bases, J shed 9 bases, and the junction held 7 bases outside the gene matches. CDR3 amino acids: CASSLRQGEFEQFF. For the CDR3, the DNA is TGTGCCAGCAGCTTAAGGCAGGGGGAATTTGAGCAGTTCTTC.